The next 20 T cell receptor beta chains were all read from a single sample in a study of blood T cell repertoires in COVID-19. Assay used: immunoSEQ multiplex PCR; TCRdb lists only in-frame clones, some missing. The repertoire holds tens of thousands of clones, with about 88% as singletons. Sequencing input: peripheral blood. All receptors derive from a man aged 45-60 years with active COVID-19.

The chain uses TRBV5-4 and TRBJ2-7; 7 nucleotides align to TRBD2. Germline-derived CDR1 and CDR2 are SGHNT and YYREEE (reference sequence). CDR3 length: 15 amino acids. J lost 3 bases, V lost 0 bases, and 6 bases had no gene match. CDR3 DNA sequence: TGTGCCAGCAGCTTGGGCAGCGGGGTAATCTACGAGCAGTACTTC. Amino acid sequence: CASSLGSGVIYEQYF.

V usage is TRBV7-2 and J usage is TRBJ2-5; D is ambiguous. The V end was cut by 5 bases, the J end by 5 bases, with 9 bases between. Looked up from germline, CDR1 is SGHTA and CDR2 is FQGNSA. This CDR3 contains 12 residues. CDR3 protein: CASSVGEETQYF. The CDR3 nucleotides read TGTGCCAGCAGCGTAGGCGAGGAGACCCAGTACTTC.

This clone appeared a single time. J is TRBJ2-1 and V is TRBV5-1, with TRBD2 matching 14 bases. Per germline, CDR1 SGHRS and CDR2 YFSETQ. Trimming took 0 bases from V and 7 from J; bases not matched to a gene: 3. This CDR3 is built from 16 residues. CDR3 in amino acids: CASSLGLAGGLNEQFF. CDR3 DNA sequence: TGCGCCAGCAGCTTGGGACTAGCGGGGGGGCTAAATGAGCAGTTCTTC.

V and J are TRBV7-9 and TRBJ1-2, with TRBD1 identical over 7 bases. With 5 bases clipped from V and 0 bases from J, the junction kept 12 bases outside the gene matches. Germline V gene data show CDR1 as SEHNR and CDR2 as FQNEAQ (reference sequence). The CDR3 consists of 17 residues. The CDR3 DNA is TGTGCCAGCAGCCCGAGACAGGGCGCGTTTTCTAACTATGGCTACACCTTC. Amino acids: CASSPRQGAFSNYGYTF.

The chain combines TRBV6-5 with TRBJ1-1; 7 nucleotides agree with TRBD1. The CDR3 is 14 amino acids. Germline V CDR1 and CDR2: MNHEY, SVGAGI. J gave up 1 base and V 5 bases, and 4 bases lay outside the gene matches. CDR3 sequence: CASSPGQTNTEAFF. In nucleotides, the CDR3 is TGTGCCAGCAGTCCGGGACAGACGAACACTGAAGCTTTCTTT.

The chain uses TRBV5-1 and TRBJ2-5; a possible D gene is TRBD2 (6 bases). V shed 2 bases and J shed 5 bases, with 13 bases lying between them. This CDR3 is built from 14 residues. The germline CDR1 and CDR2 sequences are SGHRS and YFSETQ. The chain's CDR3 is CASSFGGARETQYF. Here the CDR3 DNA reads TGCGCCAGCAGCTTTGGAGGGGCTAGGGAGACCCAGTACTTC.

The V call is TRBV4-1, the J call TRBJ1-3; TRBD1 might be the D (5 bases). The V and J ends lost 0 bases and 0 bases respectively, with 9 bases between them. CDR1 MGHRA and CDR2 YSYEKL come from the germline V gene. This CDR3 region has 16 residues. The CDR3 sequence: CASSQERRASGNTIYF. DNA for the CDR3: TGCGCCAGCAGCCAAGAACGCAGGGCCTCTGGAAACACCATATATTTT.

The chain joins TRBV27 to TRBJ1-6, with 11 bases that match TRBD1. With 3 bases clipped from V and 9 bases from J, the junction kept 4 bases outside the gene matches. The CDR3 loop spans 15 amino acids. Germline values: CDR1 MNHEY, CDR2 SMNVEV (reference sequence). The CDR3: CASSFTGTGGSPLHF. The CDR3 nucleotides read TGTGCCAGCAGTTTCACCGGGACAGGGGGTTCACCCCTCCACTTT.

The chain employs TRBV7-2 and TRBJ2-2, with D hard to call. Trimming left V 1 base short and J 1 base short, with 4 bases between. The CDR3 spans 14 residues. Germline-derived CDR1 and CDR2 are SGHTA and FQGNSA. DNA of the CDR3: TGTGCCAGCAGCTTAGTCAAGAACACCGGGGAGCTGTTTTTT. Protein product: CASSLVKNTGELFF.

The CDR3 here is CASSPARQNTGELFF. In DNA form, the CDR3 reads TGTGCCAGCTCACCAGCCAGACAGAACACCGGGGAGCTGTTTTTT. The V and J genes are TRBV18 and TRBJ2-2; D not certain. From germline, CDR1 is KGHSH and CDR2 LQKENI. The CDR3 length is 15 residues. V lost 2 bases and J lost 1, with 8 bases in between.

The gene calls are TRBV29-1 and TRBJ1-4; D may be TRBD1 (6 bases). V was pared by 6 bases and J by 0 bases, with 14 bases between. Germline CDR1 reads SQVTM; CDR2 reads ANQGSEA. This CDR3 region has 15 residues. CDR3 loop: CSVRTAAATNEKLFF. For the CDR3, the DNA is TGCAGCGTGCGGACAGCAGCAGCAACTAATGAAAAACTGTTTTTT.

J is TRBJ2-7 and V is TRBV5-6; TRBD1 agrees at 7 bases. Germline-derived CDR1 and CDR2 are SGHDT and YYEEEE. The CDR3 is made up of 15 amino acids. V lost 4 bases to trimming and J lost 6 bases; unmatched junction nucleotides: 13. The CDR3 is CASSQPTGQKGEQYF. CDR3 in DNA: TGTGCCAGCAGCCAACCGACAGGGCAAAAGGGCGAGCAGTACTTC.

The chain employs TRBV18 and TRBJ1-3; 8 positions match TRBD1. J gave up 0 bases and V 1 base, and 11 bases lay outside the gene matches. Germline lookup yields CDR1 KGHSH and CDR2 LQKENI. The CDR3 is made up of 19 amino acids. The CDR3 is CASSPRLPDRANSGNTIYF. In nucleotides, the CDR3 is TGTGCCAGCTCACCACGCTTACCGGACAGGGCCAACTCTGGAAACACCATATATTTT.

The CDR3 nucleotides read TGTGCCAGCAGTTACGCCAGCGGGGGTTTGAGAGAGACCCAGTACTTC. Its translation: CASSYASGGLRETQYF. J is TRBJ2-5 and V is TRBV6-2 or TRBV6-3; 8 nucleotides line up with TRBD2. From germline, CDR1 is MNHEY and CDR2 SVGEGT. This CDR3 is 16 amino acids long. The ends lost 2 bases at V and 4 bases at J; junction bases unmatched: 9.

The chain has TRBV5-1 and TRBJ2-7; tentative D call: TRBD2 (6 bases). In germline, CDR1 is SGHRS, CDR2 YFSETQ. There are 16 residues in the CDR3. Trimming took 4 bases from V and 0 from J, leaving 17 bases between them. The CDR3 coding sequence is TGCGCCAGCAGCCCGGGAGTTTCCTGGAGCTCCTACGAGCAGTACTTC. Amino acids: CASSPGVSWSSYEQYF.

In its sample, this clone was seen a few times. The rearrangement uses TRBV27 and TRBJ1-6; D unclear. The CDR3 loop spans 13 amino acids. Between the trimmed V and J ends, which lost 4 bases and 5 bases, there was a span of 6 bases. Germline loops: CDR1 MNHEY, CDR2 SMNVEV (reference sequence). This CDR3 reads CASSYGDNSPLHF. The CDR3, as DNA: TGTGCCAGCAGTTACGGGGATAATTCACCCCTCCACTTT.

The rearrangement links TRBV11-2 to TRBJ2-7; TRBD1 is a possible D gene (6 bases). V dropped 5 bases and J dropped 2 bases, with 13 bases sitting between them. Germline V gives CDR1 SGHAT, CDR2 FQNNGV. This CDR3 is built from 14 residues. Here the CDR3 DNA reads TGTGCCAGCAGCAAGACAGGTGAAACCTACGAGCAGTACTTC. Translated: CASSKTGETYEQYF.

As regards this clone: Other nucleotide sequences in the sample specify the same CDR3. The gene calls are TRBV5-4 and TRBJ2-7; 11 nucleotides line up with TRBD2. J lost 3 bases, V lost 0 bases, and 11 bases had no gene match. The CDR3 sequence is 18 residues long. Germline CDR1 and CDR2: SGHNT and YYREEE (reference sequence). DNA for the CDR3: TGTGCCAGCAGCTTGGCCCCGGGACTAGCGGATTCTCGCTACGAGCAGTACTTC. Its protein product is CASSLAPGLADSRYEQYF.

The chain recombines TRBV7-6 with TRBJ2-4, with TRBD1 identical over 10 bases. The CDR3 extends over 17 amino acids. V shed 5 bases, J shed 3 bases, and the junction held 10 bases outside the gene matches. Germline lookup yields CDR1 SGHVS and CDR2 FNYEAQ. CDR3 protein: CASSPGQGNVDKNIQYF. The CDR3 DNA reads TGTGCCAGCAGCCCGGGACAGGGGAATGTGGACAAAAACATTCAGTACTTC.

The V gene is TRBV9, the J gene TRBJ1-3, with D hard to call. The CDR3 covers 16 residues. Germline assignment: CDR1 SGDLS and CDR2 YYNGEE. The ends were cut back, 0 bases at V and 0 bases at J, with 10 bases in the middle. CDR3 bases: TGTGCCAGCAGCGTAGGGAGTAGTTCCTCTGGAAACACCATATATTTT. This sequence encodes CASSVGSSSSGNTIYF. Using reference TRBV9 and TRBJ1-3 for the parts outside the CDR3, the full variable domain is DSGVTQTPKHLITATGQRVTLRCSPRSGDLSVYWYQQSLDQGLQFLIQYYNGEERAKGNILERFSAQQFPDLHSELNLSSLELGDSALYFCASSVGSSSSGNTIYFGEGSWLTVV.